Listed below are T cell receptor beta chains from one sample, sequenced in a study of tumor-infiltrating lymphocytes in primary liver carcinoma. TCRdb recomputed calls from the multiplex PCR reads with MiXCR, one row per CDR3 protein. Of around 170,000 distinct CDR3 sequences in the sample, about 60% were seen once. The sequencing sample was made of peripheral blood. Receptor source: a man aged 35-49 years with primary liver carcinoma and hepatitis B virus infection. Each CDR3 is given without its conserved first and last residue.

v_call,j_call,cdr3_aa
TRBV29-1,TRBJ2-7,SVDGGYEQY
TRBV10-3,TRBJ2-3,AISEEYTGFGTDTQY
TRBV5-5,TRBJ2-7,ASSLELSYEQY
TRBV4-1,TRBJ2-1,ASSLPAASYNEQF
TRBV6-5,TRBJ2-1,ASSSQYNEQF
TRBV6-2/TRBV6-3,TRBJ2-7,ASTRQISYEQY
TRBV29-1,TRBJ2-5,SVMKWTEQETQY
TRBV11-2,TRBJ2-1,ANSLVVLGGNNEQF
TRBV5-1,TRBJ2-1,ASSLAGAEGNEQF
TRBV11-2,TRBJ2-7,ASSFGGKSYEQY
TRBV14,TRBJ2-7,ASSRGQGSYEQY
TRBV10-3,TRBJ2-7,AIQPALGPYEQY
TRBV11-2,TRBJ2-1,ACSLLAGYNEQF
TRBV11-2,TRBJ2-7,ASSSRRTGGSYEQH
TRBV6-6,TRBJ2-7,ASREISGNSYEQY
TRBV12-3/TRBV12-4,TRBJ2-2,ASSFGASGRAANTGELF
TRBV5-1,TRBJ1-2,ASRLQNYGYT
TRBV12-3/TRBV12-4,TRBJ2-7,ASSSDYEQY
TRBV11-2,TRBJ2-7,ASRSGGGEEQY